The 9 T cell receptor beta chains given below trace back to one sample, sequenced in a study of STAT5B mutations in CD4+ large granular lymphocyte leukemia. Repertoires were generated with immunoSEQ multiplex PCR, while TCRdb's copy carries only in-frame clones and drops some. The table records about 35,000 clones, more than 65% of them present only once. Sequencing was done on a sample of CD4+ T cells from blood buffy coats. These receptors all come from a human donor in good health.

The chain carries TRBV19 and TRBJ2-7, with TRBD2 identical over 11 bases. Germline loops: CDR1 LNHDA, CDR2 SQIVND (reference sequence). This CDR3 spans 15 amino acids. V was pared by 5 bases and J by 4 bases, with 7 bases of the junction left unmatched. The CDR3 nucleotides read TGTGCCAGTAGTGCAGCACTAGCGGGAGAGTACGAGCAGTACTTC. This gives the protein CASSAALAGEYEQYF.

CDR3 region: CASSRLRDRVRDTQYF. The CDR3 DNA reads as TGTGCCAGCAGCAGACTCCGGGACAGGGTCCGAGATACGCAGTATTTT. The rearrangement joins TRBV7-9 to TRBJ2-3; 9 nucleotides align to TRBD1. J gave up 5 bases and V 5 bases, and 11 bases lay outside the gene matches. This CDR3 comprises 16 residues. Per germline, CDR1 SEHNR and CDR2 FQNEAQ (reference sequence).

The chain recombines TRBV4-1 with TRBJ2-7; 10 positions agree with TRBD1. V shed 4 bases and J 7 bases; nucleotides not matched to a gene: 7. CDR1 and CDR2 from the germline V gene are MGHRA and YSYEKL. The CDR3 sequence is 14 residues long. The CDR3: CASSRRQGAREQYF. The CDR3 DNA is TGCGCCAGCAGCCGACGACAGGGGGCGAGAGAGCAGTACTTC.

CDR3 residues: CSVHSGNTIYF. The CDR3 nucleotides are TGCAGTGTCCACTCTGGAAACACCATATATTTT. This chain links TRBV20-1 with TRBJ1-3; D call uncertain. The CDR3 sequence is 11 residues long. Trimming stripped 7 bases from V and 0 bases from J, with 4 bases between. Per the germline V gene, CDR1 is DFQATT and CDR2 is SNEGSKA (reference sequence).

The CDR3 protein is CAWDRLNTEAFF. CDR3 nucleotide sequence: TGTGCCTGGGACCGACTTAACACTGAAGCTTTCTTT. The chain has TRBV30 and TRBJ1-1; the D is unclear. Germline V gene lookup returns CDR1 GTSNPN and CDR2 SVGIG (reference sequence). Trimming took 5 bases from V and 2 from J, leaving 9 bases between them. This CDR3 has 12 residues. Filled out from reference TRBV30 and TRBJ1-1, the complete variable domain reads SQTIHQWPATLVQPVGSPLSLECTVEGTSNPNLYWYRQAAGRGLQLLFYSVGIGQISSEVPQNLSASRPQDRQFILSSKKLLLSDSGFYLCAWDRLNTEAFFGQGTRLTVV.

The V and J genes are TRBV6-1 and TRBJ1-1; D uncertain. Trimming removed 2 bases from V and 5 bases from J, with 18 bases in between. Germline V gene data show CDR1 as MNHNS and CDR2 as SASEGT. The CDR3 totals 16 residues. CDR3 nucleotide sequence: TGTGCCAGCAGTGAACGCCTTATCTGGGGAGGGACTGAAGCTTTCTTT. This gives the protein CASSERLIWGGTEAFF.

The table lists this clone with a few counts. In DNA, the CDR3 is TGCGCCAGCAGCTTGGCCGGTGGAGCGAACACTGAAGCTTTCTTT. This sequence encodes CASSLAGGANTEAFF. The chain combines TRBV5-1 with TRBJ1-1; D remains unclear. The CDR3 sequence is 15 residues long. CDR1 and CDR2 from the germline V gene are SGHRS and YFSETQ. V was clipped by 0 bases and J by 1 base, with 10 bases between them.

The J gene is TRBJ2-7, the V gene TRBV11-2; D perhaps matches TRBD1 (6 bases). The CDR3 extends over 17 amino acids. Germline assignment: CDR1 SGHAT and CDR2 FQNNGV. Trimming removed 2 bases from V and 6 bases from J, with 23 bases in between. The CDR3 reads CASSLRGIGGREGEQYF. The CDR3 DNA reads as TGTGCCAGCAGCTTAAGGGGGATTGGGGGTAGGGAAGGCGAGCAGTACTTC.

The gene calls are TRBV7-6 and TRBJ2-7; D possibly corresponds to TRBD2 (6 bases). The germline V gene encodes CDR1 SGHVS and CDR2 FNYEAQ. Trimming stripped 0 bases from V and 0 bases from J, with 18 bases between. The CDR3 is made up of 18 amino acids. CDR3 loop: CASSLALSAGTSSYEQYF. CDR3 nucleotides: TGTGCCAGCAGCTTAGCGCTCTCCGCGGGAACCAGCTCCTACGAGCAGTACTTC.